This paragraph reports one T cell receptor (beta chain). The repertoire was sequenced with immunoSEQ multiplex PCR; TCRdb's copy has only in-frame clones and lacks some. The sample includes about 210,000 clones, around 88% seen only once; the top ten take approximately 2.3%. Recruits, aged about 18 to 90 years, lived in 24 US areas. The data stem from a study of blood T cell repertoires in COVID-19. Study background: COVID-19 samples from acute and convalescent phases originated in the United States, Italy and Spain.

CDR1 PRHDT and CDR2 FYEKMQ come from the germline V gene (reference sequence). Trimming shortened V by 1 base and J by 8 bases, and 14 bases separated the two germline ends. The CDR3 has 14 residues. The origin of this receptor is a middle-aged woman with acute COVID-19. The rearrangement joins TRBV13 to TRBJ1-2; no clear D. What was sequenced was PBMCs or T cells enriched from blood (not recorded which). CDR3 DNA: TGTGCCAGCAGCTTAGCGGGGAACGTTAAGGGCTACACCTTC. It codes for CASSLAGNVKGYTF.